The rows below give T cell receptor beta chains drawn from one sample of a study of cytomegalovirus exposure and HLA in healthy donors. Only in-frame clones appear in the TCRdb table, and some are missing; sequencing was by immunoSEQ multiplex PCR. The sample comprises under 200,000 clones, about 77% of which are singletons, and 7% to 9% rests with the top ten. Sequencing used PBMCs. The source is a male donor in good health and CMV-seropositive. Both conserved end residues are part of each CDR3. The D gene is left open where the match is weak. Size is stated for part of the rows, as once, few or many counts, or as a class when the clone is expanded.

V	J	size	D	CDR3	DNA
TRBV5-4	TRBJ2-1	.	.	CASSFRPEKQFF	TGTGCCAGCAGCTTTAGGCCGGAGAAGCAGTTCTTC
TRBV2	TRBJ2-4	.	TRBD1	CASTGTGTIQYF	TGTGCCAGCACTGGGACAGGGACCATTCAGTACTTC
TRBV18	TRBJ2-7	.	TRBD1	CASSPPKDRAPYEQYF	TGTGCCAGCTCACCACCGAAGGACAGGGCCCCCTACGAGCAGTACTTC
TRBV5-1	TRBJ2-3	once	TRBD2	CASSSRTSGEVDTQYF	TGCGCCAGCAGCTCTCGGACTAGCGGGGAGGTAGATACGCAGTATTTT
TRBV5-1	TRBJ2-7	.	TRBD1	CASSPDRLDRVVDYEQYF	TGCGCCAGCAGCCCGGACCGGCTGGACAGGGTGGTAGACTACGAGCAGTACTTC
TRBV12-5	TRBJ1-2	few	TRBD1	CASGLDTDREWLNYGYTF	TGTGCTAGTGGTTTGGATACGGACAGGGAGTGGCTTAACTATGGCTACACCTTC
TRBV6-1	TRBJ2-3	.	.	CASSRTVQTDTQYF	TGTGCCAGCAGTCGTACGGTCCAAACAGATACGCAGTATTTT
TRBV11-1	TRBJ2-1	.	.	CASSLAGGDEQFF	TGTGCCAGCAGCTTAGCAGGGGGTGATGAGCAGTTCTTC
TRBV5-6	TRBJ1-2	.	.	CASSPTGAYGYTF	TGTGCCAGCAGCCCTACAGGTGCCTATGGCTACACCTTC
TRBV4-2	TRBJ2-1	.	TRBD2	CASSQGWGGNEQFF	TGTGCCAGCAGCCAAGGGTGGGGGGGCAATGAGCAGTTCTTC
TRBV19	TRBJ1-2	.	TRBD1	CASSPATGTASYGYTF	TGTGCCAGTAGTCCAGCAACCGGGACAGCAAGTTATGGCTACACCTTC